A single sample gave rise to the 4 T cell receptor beta chains below, sequenced in a study of blood T cell repertoires in COVID-19. Profiling relied on immunoSEQ multiplex PCR, and the TCRdb table lists in-frame clones only, not all of them. This sample has more than 95,000 clones, with roughly four fifths found just once. Material: peripheral blood. All receptors come from a man older than 75 with COVID-19, enrolled during active disease.

This sequence joins TRBV3-1 (or the pseudogene TRBV3-2) and TRBJ2-7, with 12 bases lining up with TRBD2. The CDR3 is 16 residues long. The V and J ends lost 2 bases and 5 bases, in that order; junction bases with no gene match: 7. Germline CDR1 and CDR2: LGHDT and YNNKEL (reference sequence). The CDR3 sequence: CASSQRILAGGDEQYF. The CDR3 nucleotides read TGTGCCAGCAGCCAACGAATCCTAGCGGGGGGGGACGAGCAGTACTTC.

This clone was counted between two and nine times. The chain employs TRBV7-2 and TRBJ1-4, with 8 bases matching TRBD1. V was clipped by 6 bases and J by 7 bases; unmatched bases: 10. This CDR3 comprises 15 residues. Germline V CDR1 and CDR2: SGHTA, FQGNSA. DNA for the CDR3: TGTGCCAGCAGTGATGGACAGGGCCAAACTGAAAAACTGTTTTTT. Amino acids: CASSDGQGQTEKLFF.

The chain has TRBV12-1 and TRBJ2-5; the table calls TRBD2, which could not be checked here. TRBV12-1 is a pseudogene locus. The length of the CDR3 is 17 residues. The CDR3 sequence is CASSYAGTSASRGPQYF. The CDR3 coding sequence is TGTGCCAGCAGCTACGCCGGGACTAGCGCTTCCCGGGGGCCCCAGTACTTC.

This clone was seen just once. The chain has TRBV7-3 and TRBJ2-1; 8 positions match TRBD2. The CDR3 consists of 16 residues. V lost 1 base, J lost 5 bases, and 7 bases stayed unmatched. Germline V CDR1 and CDR2: SGHTA, FQGTGA. The CDR3 is CASSLNNGSGNNEQFF. The CDR3 nucleotides read TGTGCCAGCAGCTTAAATAATGGTAGCGGGAACAATGAGCAGTTCTTC.